These T cell receptor beta chains were read from a single sample in a study of T-cell memory formation after mild COVID-19. TCRdb reprocessed the 5' RACE reads via MiXCR and lists one record per CDR3 protein. The sample lists 400,000 or so distinct CDR3 sequences; 15% to 20% were seen once. Source material: PBMCs or a T cell subset sorted from them (not recorded which). The receptors were sampled from an adult woman who had mild COVID-19 (a few samples of this study predate the infection). Cell type and time point are not known. Each CDR3 is given with its conserved first and last residue. D genes are given only for firm matches. The listing skips clone size in some rows; elsewhere it reads once, few, many or a size class.

TRBV5-6	TRBJ2-1	NA	NA	CASSLASRTNEQFF	TGTGCCAGCAGCTTGGCGTCTAGAACCAATGAGCAGTTCTTC
TRBV5-1	TRBJ1-2	NA	NA	CASSTPGQGRDYGYTF	TGCGCCAGCAGCACCCCGGGGCAGGGCCGGGACTATGGCTACACCTTC
TRBV27	TRBJ1-2	NA	NA	CASSTTAFYGYTF	TGTGCCAGCAGTACGACGGCCTTCTATGGCTACACCTTC
TRBV4-1	TRBJ1-1	NA	NA	CASSQDTALVLSPEAFF	TGCGCCAGCAGCCAAGATACCGCGCTGGTCCTGTCGCCAGAAGCTTTCTTT
TRBV2	TRBJ2-3	TRBD2	NA	CASNPGPRSSGGPDTQYF	TGTGCCAGCAACCCTGGGCCCAGGTCGAGCGGGGGCCCAGATACGCAGTATTTT
TRBV4-1	TRBJ2-5	TRBD2	few	CASSQAKGLAGGQLSETQYF	TGCGCCAGCAGCCAAGCTAAGGGACTAGCGGGGGGGCAACTATCGGAGACCCAGTACTTC
TRBV20-1	TRBJ1-4	NA	few	CSARDVVGEGNNEKLFF	TGCAGTGCTAGAGATGTTGTCGGGGAGGGAAATAATGAAAAACTGTTTTTT
TRBV5-5	TRBJ2-7	TRBD1	few	CASSDPGTGLYEQYF	TGTGCCAGCAGCGATCCCGGGACAGGGCTCTACGAGCAGTACTTC
TRBV29-1	TRBJ2-1	NA	NA	CSAGWGYNEQFF	TGCAGCGCTGGGTGGGGGTACAATGAGCAGTTCTTC
TRBV7-9	TRBJ1-4	NA	NA	CASSTPGEREKLFF	TGTGCCAGCAGTACTCCCGGGGAGAGGGAAAAACTGTTTTTT
TRBV18	TRBJ2-3	NA	once	CASSQLSGSGTDTQYF	TGTGCCAGCTCACAACTCTCAGGGAGCGGCACAGATACGCAGTATTTT
TRBV24-1	TRBJ2-1	NA	NA	CATSDFTGPYNEQFF	TGTGCCACCAGTGATTTTACAGGGCCCTACAATGAGCAGTTCTTC
TRBV7-2	TRBJ2-5	NA	few	CASSPEWSRETQYF	TGTGCCAGCAGCCCGGAGTGGTCAAGAGAGACCCAGTACTTC
TRBV9	TRBJ2-7	TRBD2	NA	CASSVGLAGEYEQYF	TGTGCCAGCAGCGTTGGGCTAGCGGGAGAGTACGAGCAGTACTTC
TRBV5-1	TRBJ2-3	NA	NA	CASSFNGQPTDTQYF	TGCGCCAGCAGCTTCAATGGGCAGCCCACAGATACGCAGTATTTT
TRBV28	TRBJ1-1	NA	NA	CASSLSSGRAFF	TGTGCCAGCAGTTTATCGTCAGGGAGAGCTTTCTTT
TRBV9	TRBJ2-1	TRBD1	NA	CASSEGTGNHNEQFF	TGTGCCAGCAGCGAAGGGACAGGGAATCACAATGAGCAGTTCTTC
TRBV6-5	TRBJ1-1	TRBD1	NA	CASSHRKGASTEAFF	TGTGCCAGCAGCCACCGTAAGGGGGCGAGCACTGAAGCTTTCTTT
TRBV4-3	TRBJ2-7	NA	few	CASSQEMGPRSSYEQYF	TGCGCCAGCAGCCAAGAAATGGGGCCGAGGAGCTCCTACGAGCAGTACTTC
TRBV6-5	TRBJ1-5	NA	NA	CASRIEVYSNQPQHF	TGTGCCAGCAGGATCGAGGTATATAGCAATCAGCCCCAGCATTTT
TRBV27	TRBJ1-2	NA	NA	CASYGYTF	TGTGCCAGTTATGGCTACACCTTC
TRBV12-3/TRBV12-4	TRBJ2-2	TRBD1	NA	CASSLSPDRVTGELFF	TGTGCCAGCAGTTTATCTCCGGACAGGGTGACCGGGGAGCTGTTTTTT
TRBV9	TRBJ2-1	NA	NA	CASGDPGLGDNEQFF	TGTGCCAGCGGGGATCCGGGACTGGGGGACAATGAGCAGTTCTTC
TRBV12-3/TRBV12-4	TRBJ1-1	NA	many	CASSLVGPEAFF	TGTGCCAGCAGTTTAGTAGGGCCTGAAGCTTTCTTT
TRBV6-2/TRBV6-3	TRBJ1-5	NA	NA	CASAGSNQPQHF	TGTGCCAGCGCGGGGAGCAATCAGCCCCAGCATTTT
TRBV5-6	TRBJ2-1	TRBD2	few	CASSPGGSGRYYNEQFF	TGTGCCAGCAGCCCAGGGGGTAGCGGGAGATACTACAATGAGCAGTTCTTC
TRBV10-3	TRBJ1-1	NA	many	CAISEKGIENTEAFF	TGTGCCATCAGTGAGAAGGGGATCGAGAACACTGAAGCTTTCTTT
TRBV6-1	TRBJ2-1	NA	NA	CASSVVGTQRDYNEQFF	TGTGCCAGCAGTGTAGTAGGGACCCAAAGGGACTACAATGAGCAGTTCTTC
TRBV12-3/TRBV12-4	TRBJ2-3	TRBD1	NA	CASSLRTGAADTQYF	TGTGCCAGCAGTCTAAGGACAGGGGCAGCAGATACGCAGTATTTT
TRBV27	TRBJ2-1	TRBD2	few	CASSPSGRGYEQFF	TGTGCCAGCAGTCCTAGCGGGAGGGGGTATGAGCAGTTCTTC
TRBV7-6	TRBJ2-5	NA	few	CASSLGYRVEETQYF	TGTGCCAGCAGCTTGGGCTACAGGGTTGAAGAGACCCAGTACTTC
TRBV6-1	TRBJ2-5	TRBD1	many	CASSETQGGETQYF	TGTGCCAGCAGTGAAACACAGGGGGGAGAGACCCAGTACTTC
TRBV29-1	TRBJ2-3	NA	NA	CSVDKADTQYF	TGCAGCGTTGATAAGGCGGATACGCAGTATTTT
TRBV4-3	TRBJ2-3	TRBD2	NA	CASSQTISGVTDTQYF	TGCGCCAGCAGCCAAACAATTAGCGGGGTGACAGATACGCAGTATTTT
TRBV12-3/TRBV12-4	TRBJ2-7	TRBD1	few	CASKKGQETNYEQYF	TGTGCCAGCAAAAAGGGACAGGAGACAAACTACGAGCAGTACTTC
TRBV27	TRBJ1-5	NA	once	CASALSGRVGQPQHF	TGTGCCAGCGCCTTATCGGGCAGGGTCGGTCAGCCCCAGCATTTT
TRBV12-3/TRBV12-4	TRBJ2-7	TRBD1	NA	CASSLGTGYVEQYF	TGTGCCAGCAGTTTAGGGACAGGGTATGTCGAGCAGTACTTC
TRBV3-1	TRBJ1-4	TRBD1	few	CASSQETGGGGEKLFF	TGTGCCAGCAGCCAAGAAACAGGGGGCGGCGGTGAAAAACTGTTTTTT
TRBV3-1	TRBJ1-2	NA	few	CASSPEQDPYGYTF	TGTGCCAGCAGTCCGGAGCAAGACCCCTATGGCTACACCTTC
TRBV29-1	TRBJ1-1	TRBD1	few	CSVEDIGTGSSDTEAFF	TGCAGCGTTGAAGATATTGGGACAGGGTCTTCGGACACTGAAGCTTTCTTT
TRBV4-1	TRBJ1-1	NA	NA	CASSRLKLNTEAFF	TGCGCCAGCAGCCGTCTCAAACTGAACACTGAAGCTTTCTTT
TRBV5-1	TRBJ2-5	NA	NA	CASSPGPVETQYF	TGCGCCAGCAGTCCCGGCCCTGTGGAGACCCAGTACTTC
TRBV29-1	TRBJ1-2	TRBD1	NA	CSVGRQGARGYTF	TGCAGCGTTGGACGACAGGGGGCGCGCGGCTACACCTTC
TRBV3-1	TRBJ1-1	NA	NA	CASSQGFMGGAFF	TGTGCCAGCAGCCAAGGATTTATGGGGGGAGCTTTCTTT
TRBV24-1	TRBJ2-1	TRBD2	NA	CATSGVPGLASDEQFF	TGTGCCACCAGTGGGGTACCGGGACTAGCGAGCGATGAGCAGTTCTTC
TRBV5-1	TRBJ2-5	TRBD2	NA	CASSLTGGIMAETQYF	TGCGCCAGCAGCTTGACGGGGGGAATTATGGCGGAGACCCAGTACTTC
TRBV6-5	TRBJ2-1	NA	NA	CASSYPGSNEQFF	TGTGCCAGCAGTTACCCCGGTAGCAATGAGCAGTTCTTC